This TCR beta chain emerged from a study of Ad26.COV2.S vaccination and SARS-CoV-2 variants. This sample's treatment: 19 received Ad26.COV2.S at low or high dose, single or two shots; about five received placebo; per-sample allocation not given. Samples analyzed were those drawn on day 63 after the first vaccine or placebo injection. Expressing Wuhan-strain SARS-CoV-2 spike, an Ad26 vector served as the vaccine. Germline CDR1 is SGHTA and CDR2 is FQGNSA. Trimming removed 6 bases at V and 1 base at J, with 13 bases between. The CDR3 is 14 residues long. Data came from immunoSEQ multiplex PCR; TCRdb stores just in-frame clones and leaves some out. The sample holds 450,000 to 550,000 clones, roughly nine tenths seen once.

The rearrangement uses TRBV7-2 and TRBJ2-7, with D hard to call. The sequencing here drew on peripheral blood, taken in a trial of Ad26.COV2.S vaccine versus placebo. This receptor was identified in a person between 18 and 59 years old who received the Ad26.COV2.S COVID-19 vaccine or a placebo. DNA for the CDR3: TGTGCCAGCAGTCGACTCGGTGGATCCTACGAGCAGTACTTC. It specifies CASSRLGGSYEQYF.